One sample yielded the 6 T cell receptor beta chains listed below, sequenced in a study of cytomegalovirus exposure and HLA in healthy donors. The PCR contained 60 Vbeta and 13 Jbeta primers. Profiled with immunoSEQ multiplex PCR; TCRdb holds only in-frame clones, not every one. The sample has tens of thousands of clones; roughly 60% are singletons. Sequenced input: PBMCs. Receptor source: a human donor in good health.

V usage is TRBV4-3 and J usage is TRBJ2-3, with TRBD2 identical over 7 bases. The V segment lost 1 base and the J segment 2 bases; nucleotides outside the gene matches: 6. This CDR3 region has 16 residues. Germline CDR1 reads LGHNA; CDR2 reads YSLEER. CDR3: CASSQAAAGYTDTQYF. The CDR3 bases are TGCGCCAGCAGCCAAGCTGCAGCGGGGTACACAGATACGCAGTATTTT.

V gene TRBV6-1 combines with J gene TRBJ2-5; D is possibly TRBD1 (5 bases). Trimming removed 6 bases at V and 5 bases at J, with 16 bases between. This CDR3 contains 14 residues. CDR1 is MNHNS and CDR2 is SASEGT in the germline V gene. The CDR3 bases are TGTGCCAGCAGGCAACAGGCCCTTTGGGAGACCCAGTACTTC. Translating it yields CASRQQALWETQYF.

J is TRBJ1-2 and V is TRBV7-8; D may be TRBD1 (6 bases). Trimming removed 3 bases at V and 7 bases at J, with 15 bases between. Germline V lookup: CDR1 SGHVS, CDR2 FQNEAQ. CDR3 length equals 14 residues. The CDR3 DNA reads TGTGCCAGCAGCTTCAGGGGCCAGAGAGGTGGCTACACCTTC. It encodes CASSFRGQRGGYTF.

The chain links TRBV7-2 to TRBJ2-3, with D unclear. Germline lookup yields CDR1 SGHTA and CDR2 FQGNSA. Deletions cut 1 base from V and 1 base from J, with 3 bases between. The CDR3 totals 13 residues. CDR3 sequence: CASSLERTDTQYF. For the CDR3, the DNA is TGTGCCAGCAGCTTAGAGCGCACAGATACGCAGTATTTT.

This clone was observed a handful of times. V gene TRBV9 combines with J gene TRBJ2-3; 10 nucleotides agree with TRBD1. CDR1 is SGDLS and CDR2 is YYNGEE in the germline V gene. The CDR3 runs to 15 residues. The J segment lost 1 base and the V segment lost 2 bases, leaving 1 base of the junction unmatched. CDR3 sequence reads: CASSVGQGGTDTQYF. The CDR3 DNA is TGTGCCAGCAGCGTTGGACAGGGGGGCACAGATACGCAGTATTTT.

This clone came up a few times. This chain uses TRBV9 with TRBJ2-5; 13 bases are a match to TRBD2. V trimming: 3 bases; J trimming: 5 bases; junction bases outside the gene matches: 4. Germline CDR1 SGDLS, CDR2 YYNGEE. This CDR3 is 15 amino acids long. The CDR3: CASSAGLAGIETQYF. The CDR3 nucleotides read TGTGCCAGCAGCGCGGGACTAGCGGGGATCGAGACCCAGTACTTC.